What follows are 30 T cell receptor beta chains derived from one specimen sequenced in a study of CD8+CD57+ T cells in acquired aplastic anemia. CDR3 and TCR beta VDJ profiling relied on genomic DNA as the template. One entry per CDR3 protein, called by TCRdb with MiXCR from the reads. The sample lists approximately 190,000 distinct CDR3 sequences; under 55% were seen once. By flow cytometry, patients selected for sequencing had shown an expansion of CD8+CD57+ cells. What was sequenced was sorted CD4+, CD8+, or CD8+CD57+ T cells (not recorded which) from PBMCs. The receptors stem from a human donor with aplastic anemia.

This chain connects TRBV7-9 to TRBJ2-5, with a weak D call TRBD1 (6 bases). This CDR3 is built from 13 residues. V was cut by 7 bases and J by 1 base, with 10 bases left in between. Germline CDR1 SEHNR, CDR2 FQNEAQ (reference sequence). CDR3 sequence reads: CASKLDSQETQYF. The CDR3 bases are TGTGCCAGCAAATTGGACAGCCAAGAGACCCAGTACTTC.

This clonotype was observed at least ten times. The genes are TRBV7-6 and TRBJ1-1; D is unclear. With 5 bases removed from V and 12 bases from J, the gap between germline ends came to 16 bases. This CDR3 spans 12 amino acids. CDR1 is SGHVS and CDR2 is FNYEAQ in the germline V gene. The CDR3 loop is CASSILTGATFF. The CDR3, as DNA: TGTGCCAGCAGCATCCTAACGGGCGCAACTTTCTTT.

The chain combines TRBV19 with TRBJ1-2, with D maybe TRBD1 (6 bases). Germline CDR1 and CDR2: LNHDA and SQIVND (reference sequence). V shed 4 bases and J shed 5 bases, with 14 bases lying between them. The CDR3 sequence is 14 residues long. CDR3 in amino acids: CASSKQGGRYGYTF. In nucleotides, the CDR3 is TGTGCCAGTAGTAAACAGGGAGGTCGATATGGCTACACCTTC.

The rearrangement joins TRBV10-1 to TRBJ2-3, with 7 bases aligning to TRBD2. This CDR3 is 13 amino acids long. Germline-derived CDR1 and CDR2 are WNHNN and SYGVQD (reference sequence). The V and J ends lost 0 bases and 11 bases, in that order; junction bases with no gene match: 5. Here the CDR3 DNA reads TGCGCCAGCAGTGAGTCCCGGACTAGTGAGCAGTATTTT. Amino acid sequence: CASSESRTSEQYF.

The chain carries TRBV6-1 and TRBJ2-5; 7 nucleotides align to TRBD1. V dropped 7 bases and J dropped 3; count of bases not matched to a gene: 8. Germline CDR1 and CDR2: MNHNS and SASEGT. The CDR3 runs 14 residues. The CDR3 loop is CASNAGTEKETQYF. The CDR3 DNA follows: TGTGCCAGCAATGCCGGGACAGAGAAAGAGACCCAGTACTTC.

This clonotype was seen repeatedly, ten times or more. The chain combines TRBV30 with TRBJ2-5; D might be TRBD1 or TRBD2, each matching 6 bases. Germline CDR1 is GTSNPN and CDR2 is SVGIG (reference sequence). CDR3 size: 15 residues. V shed 1 base and J shed 2 bases, with 14 bases lying between them. CDR3: CAWSDWGAGQETQYF. DNA of the CDR3: TGTGCCTGGAGTGACTGGGGGGCCGGGCAAGAGACCCAGTACTTC.

The V gene is TRBV19, the J gene TRBJ2-7, with TRBD1 matching 7 bases. The J call could be wrong; TRBJ2-1 is a better fit for the DNA end. Germline V gene lookup returns CDR1 LNHDA and CDR2 SQIVND (reference sequence). This CDR3 contains 13 residues. Here the CDR3 DNA reads TGTGCCAGTGGGACAGCCAACTCCTACGAGCAGTTCTTC. It yields the protein CASGTANSYEQFF.

This chain joins TRBV5-1 and TRBJ1-2; 8 nucleotides line up with TRBD1. The CDR3 has 15 amino acids. Trimming cost V 4 bases and J 6 bases; bases outside gene matches: 11. The germline CDR1 and CDR2 sequences are SGHRS and YFSETQ. This CDR3 reads CASSAIQGERNGYTF. The CDR3 DNA follows: TGCGCCAGCAGCGCTATACAGGGGGAGAGGAATGGCTACACCTTC.

V usage is TRBV7-4 and J usage is TRBJ2-3; no firm D call. Trimming shortened V by 5 bases and J by 4 bases, and 10 bases separated the two germline ends. The CDR3 length is 13 residues. Looked up from germline, CDR1 is SGHVT and CDR2 is SQSDAQ. For the CDR3, the DNA is TGTGCCAGCAGCCCGGCTGGGTCAGATACGCAGTATTTT. Amino acids: CASSPAGSDTQYF.

The rearrangement uses TRBV19 and TRBJ1-6; TRBD1 matches 9 bases. The germline gives CDR1 LNHDA, CDR2 SQIVND (reference sequence). The CDR3 is 14 amino acids. Trimming took 5 bases from V and 10 from J; bases not matched to a gene: 6. CDR3 loop: CASSPTGGGSPLHF. In DNA form, the CDR3 reads TGTGCCAGTAGTCCCACAGGGGGCGGGTCACCCCTCCACTTT.

This chain joins TRBV9 and TRBJ2-5; D unclear. Germline assignment: CDR1 SGDLS and CDR2 YYNGEE. Trimming removed 0 bases at V and 6 bases at J, with 9 bases between. The CDR3 covers 13 residues. CDR3 bases: TGTGCCAGCAGCGTAGGCCGTGGACAGACCCAGTACTTC. Residues: CASSVGRGQTQYF.

The chain couples TRBV2 to TRBJ2-5; no reliable D call. Trimming shortened V by 5 bases and J by 3 bases, and 16 bases separated the two germline ends. Germline V lookup: CDR1 SNHLY, CDR2 FYNNEI. The CDR3 runs 15 residues. CDR3 sequence (DNA): TGTGCCAGCAGTTCCACTGGGATCCCCAAAGAGACCCAGTACTTC. This gives the protein CASSSTGIPKETQYF.

This clonotype was seen repeatedly, ten times or more. V is TRBV5-1 and J is TRBJ1-2; weak D call: TRBD1 (5 bases). The ends were cut back, 3 bases at V and 5 bases at J, with 20 bases in the middle. Germline assignment: CDR1 SGHRS and CDR2 YFSETQ. The CDR3 loop spans 16 amino acids. CDR3 sequence (DNA): TGCGCCAGCAGCTCCGGGGGGAGCATTCAAGGGTATGGCTACACCTTC. It encodes CASSSGGSIQGYGYTF.

The chain combines TRBV20-1 with TRBJ2-7; 12 nucleotides align to TRBD2. CDR1 and CDR2 from the germline V gene are DFQATT and SNEGSKA (reference sequence). V lost 2 bases and J lost 2; bases outside the gene matches: 4. The CDR3 contains 15 residues. CDR3 in DNA: TGCAGTGCTAGAAGTCTAGCGGGAGGGGCCTACGAGCAGTACTTC. It is translated as CSARSLAGGAYEQYF.

The V call is TRBV10-2, the J call TRBJ1-6; 7 bases map to TRBD1. Per germline, CDR1 WSHSY and CDR2 SAAADI. This CDR3 contains 18 residues. Unmatched junction bases numbered 16, after V lost 3 bases and J lost 8 bases. The CDR3 bases are TGCGCCAGCAGTGATCGGAAACAGGGGAGATTCTTGGATTCACCCCTCCACTTT. Protein: CASSDRKQGRFLDSPLHF.

This sequence joins TRBV24-1 and TRBJ1-1; the match to TRBD1 covers 7 bases. Germline CDR1 and CDR2: KGHDR and SFDVKD. CDR3 length: 16 amino acids. Trimming removed 4 bases from V and 8 bases from J; junction bases left unmatched: 15. This CDR3 reads CATSETGWEGAREAFF. In DNA form, the CDR3 reads TGTGCCACCAGTGAGACCGGGTGGGAGGGGGCAAGAGAAGCTTTCTTT.

This clonotype was seen ten or more times. J is TRBJ2-5 and V is TRBV7-2, with TRBD2 as a possible D gene (6 bases). The CDR3 has 13 residues. Trimming removed 5 bases at V and 1 base at J, with 8 bases between. Germline CDR1 SGHTA, CDR2 FQGNSA. The CDR3 DNA reads TGTGCCAGCAGCGTGGGACTCCAAGAGACCCAGTACTTC. Protein: CASSVGLQETQYF.

The chain has TRBV24-1 and TRBJ2-7, with a possible D match to TRBD1 (6 bases). Per germline, CDR1 KGHDR and CDR2 SFDVKD. V lost 5 bases and J 5 bases, leaving 15 bases between the germline ends. CDR3 size: 14 residues. For the CDR3, the DNA is TGTGCCACCAGTGGCCTGGACAGCCGTCACGAGCAGTACTTC. This translates into CATSGLDSRHEQYF.

The DNA for the CDR3 is TGTGCCAGCTCGCTTACTAGCGGCTCCTACGAGCAGTACTTC. It codes for CASSLTSGSYEQYF. J is TRBJ2-7 and V is TRBV18; TRBD2 matches at 8 bases. Trimming took 6 bases from V and 0 from J; bases not matched to a gene: 4. Per the germline V gene, CDR1 is KGHSH and CDR2 is LQKENI. This CDR3 is built from 14 residues. Based on the CDR3 plus reference TRBV18 and TRBJ2-7, the full variable domain is NAGVMQNPRHLVRRRGQEARLRCSPMKGHSHVYWYRQLPEEGLKFMVYLQKENIIDESGMPKERFSAEFPKEGPSILRIQQVVRGDSAAYFCASSLTSGSYEQYFGPGTRLTVT.

This chain links TRBV19 with TRBJ2-7; D possibly corresponds to TRBD1 (5 bases). The CDR3 extends over 15 amino acids. V gave up 11 bases and J gave up 0 bases, with 20 bases separating them. Germline CDR1 LNHDA, CDR2 SQIVND (reference sequence). CDR3 sequence: CASCPDSIGSYEQYF. CDR3 coding DNA: TGTGCCTCTTGCCCCGACAGCATAGGCTCCTACGAGCAGTACTTC.

The CDR3 is CASSLPSGQYF. DNA for the CDR3: TGTGCCAGCAGCTTACCTAGCGGGCAGTACTTC. The chain has TRBV7-8 and TRBJ2-7; 7 bases line up with TRBD2. CDR1 is SGHVS, CDR2 FQNEAQ, per germline. CDR3 length: 11 amino acids. Trimming cost V 2 bases and J 9 bases; bases outside gene matches: 1.

The chain joins TRBV14 to TRBJ1-5; D might be TRBD1 (6 bases). The CDR3 has 14 residues. V was clipped by 7 bases and J by 4 bases, with 14 bases between them. Germline V CDR1 and CDR2: SGHDN, FVKESK. Here the CDR3 DNA reads TGTGCCAGCATCCTGGACAGAGGTAATCAGCCCCAGCATTTT. Amino acids: CASILDRGNQPQHF.

The rearrangement uses TRBV5-4 and TRBJ1-1, with D uncertain. V was trimmed by 0 bases and J by 1 base, leaving 7 bases between them. Germline assignment: CDR1 SGHNT and CDR2 YYREEE (reference sequence). The CDR3 sequence is 14 residues long. The CDR3 coding sequence is TGTGCCAGCAGCTTGGACAGACAGAACACTGAAGCTTTCTTT. Its translation is CASSLDRQNTEAFF.

The V call is TRBV11-2, the J call TRBJ1-2, with D unresolved. Germline CDR1 is SGHAT and CDR2 is FQNNGV. V was shortened by 4 bases and J by 3 bases, with 15 bases between the two germline ends. The CDR3 covers 15 residues. The CDR3, as DNA: TGTGCCAGCAGCTCCCTAAGGGAGGGCTACTATGGCTACACCTTC. This encodes CASSSLREGYYGYTF.

This clonotype was observed at least ten times. V is TRBV12-3 or TRBV12-4 and J is TRBJ1-6; 8 positions agree with TRBD1. V shed 6 bases and J 7 bases; nucleotides not matched to a gene: 5. The CDR3 runs 14 residues. This CDR3 reads CASSHTGGNSPLHF. The CDR3 DNA is TGTGCCAGCAGCCACACAGGGGGGAATTCACCCCTCCACTTT.

The genes are TRBV2 and TRBJ2-3, with TRBD2 matching 10 bases. V shed 4 bases and J 5 bases; nucleotides not matched to a gene: 6. This CDR3 has 15 residues. Germline V gives CDR1 SNHLY, CDR2 FYNNEI. The CDR3 reads CASSVASGRIDTQYF. CDR3 nucleotides: TGTGCCAGCAGTGTGGCTAGCGGGAGAATAGATACGCAGTATTTT.

At least ten counts were recorded for this clonotype. This chain joins TRBV4-2 and TRBJ1-4, with a tentative D call TRBD1 (5 bases). The germline V gene has CDR1 LGHNA and CDR2 YNFKEQ. The CDR3 consists of 14 residues. Trimming stripped 4 bases from V and 0 bases from J, with 6 bases between. The CDR3 protein is CASSPQATNEKLFF. CDR3 DNA sequence: TGTGCCAGCAGCCCACAGGCAACTAATGAAAAACTGTTTTTT.

Concerning this clonotype: One end of the junction is discordant with germline, which a read error may explain. V gene TRBV5-1 combines with J gene TRBJ1-2, with unresolved D. This CDR3 region has 19 residues. Germline assignment: CDR1 SGHRS and CDR2 YFSETQ. The CDR3 nucleotides are TGCGCCGGCAGCTTTAGAGTGGCTATATTCTTATGTGCTAACTATGGCTACACCTTC. It specifies CAGSFRVAIFLCANYGYTF.

J is TRBJ1-1 and V is TRBV28; 9 bases are a match to TRBD1. Per the germline V gene, CDR1 is MDHEN and CDR2 is SYDVKM. This CDR3 is 15 amino acids long. V trimming: 5 bases; J trimming: 5 bases; junction bases outside the gene matches: 9. CDR3 residues: CASSIEGQGGTEAFF. The CDR3 nucleotides read TGTGCCAGCAGTATAGAGGGACAGGGTGGAACTGAAGCTTTCTTT.

V is TRBV12-3 or TRBV12-4 and J is TRBJ1-1; D is unclear. The CDR3 runs to 14 residues. With 4 bases removed from V and 1 base from J, the gap between germline ends came to 10 bases. The CDR3 sequence is CASSSLYPNTEAFF. The CDR3 DNA sequence: TGTGCCAGCAGTTCCCTTTACCCGAACACTGAAGCTTTCTTT.